A single sample is the source of the 3 T cell receptor beta chains below, sequenced in a study of PD-1 blockade in classical Hodgkin lymphoma. Here immunoSEQ multiplex PCR was the method, and the copy in TCRdb shows in-frame clones only, minus some. Here the sample spans over 25,000 clones, approximately 74% being singletons. Relapse was seen in all patients after autologous stem cell transplantation, and brentuximab vedotin exposure was variable. The material sequenced was peripheral blood mononuclear cells (PBMCs), taken before the second cycle of nivolumab. The receptors shown here come from a human donor with classical Hodgkin lymphoma.

This clone qualifies as medium-sized. The rearrangement uses TRBV10-3 and TRBJ1-1; no clear D gene. This CDR3 is built from 13 residues. Deletions cut 6 bases from V and 3 bases from J, with 11 bases between. Germline assignment: CDR1 ENHRY and CDR2 SYGVKD. CDR3 in DNA: TGTGCCATCAGCGCCGACGGAGACACTGAAGCTTTCTTT. It specifies CAISADGDTEAFF.

Judged by abundance, this clone is medium-sized. The V call is TRBV6-5, the J call TRBJ2-7, with D perhaps TRBD1 (6 bases). The CDR3 extends over 15 amino acids. The V end lost 0 bases, the J end lost 5 bases, and 14 bases lay between the germline ends. CDR1 is MNHEY and CDR2 is SVGAGI in the germline V gene. The CDR3 nucleotides are TGTGCCAGCAGTTACTCGGGGCAGGGGATCCACGAGCAGTACTTC. Its protein is CASSYSGQGIHEQYF.

Relative to its sample, this clone is medium-sized. The chain recombines TRBV27 with TRBJ2-7; TRBD1 aligns across 8 bases. The germline V gene has CDR1 MNHEY and CDR2 SMNVEV (reference sequence). The CDR3 is 14 residues long. Trimming removed 5 bases from V and 7 bases from J; junction bases left unmatched: 10. This chain's CDR3 is CASSRTGGLREQYF. Written as DNA, the CDR3 is TGTGCCAGCAGTCGAACAGGGGGTCTGAGGGAGCAGTACTTC.